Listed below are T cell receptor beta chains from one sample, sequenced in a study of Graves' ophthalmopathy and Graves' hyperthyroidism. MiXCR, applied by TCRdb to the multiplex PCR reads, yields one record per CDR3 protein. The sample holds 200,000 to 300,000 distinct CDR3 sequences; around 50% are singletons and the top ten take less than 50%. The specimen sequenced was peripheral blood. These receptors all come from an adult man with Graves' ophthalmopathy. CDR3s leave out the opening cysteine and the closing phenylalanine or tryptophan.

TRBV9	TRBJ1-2	ASSVGGSDYGYT
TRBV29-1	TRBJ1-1	SAGSSLGQGGPEAF
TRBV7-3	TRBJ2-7	ASSSPDSYEQY
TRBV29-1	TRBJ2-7	SALGHQDSYEQY
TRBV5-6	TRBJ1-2	ASSLRVGEGYT
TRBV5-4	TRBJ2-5	ASSLTSVETQY
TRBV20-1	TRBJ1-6	SARSGRVGNNSPLH
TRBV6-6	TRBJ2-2	ASSPVNTGELF
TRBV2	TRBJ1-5	ASSRNSNQPQH
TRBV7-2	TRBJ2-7	ASSLEAGPRREQY
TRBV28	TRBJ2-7	ASSLPGPGGSEQY
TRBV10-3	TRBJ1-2	ASTLDRGPNYGYT
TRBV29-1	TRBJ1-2	SVERRQAKDYGYT
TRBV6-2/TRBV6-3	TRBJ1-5	ASGPGQVNQPQH
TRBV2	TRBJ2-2	ATKRTGNTGELF
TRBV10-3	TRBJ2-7	ASSPTSGGASEQY
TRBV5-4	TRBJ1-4	ASSKRSDEKLF
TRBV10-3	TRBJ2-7	AISPGPPLEQY
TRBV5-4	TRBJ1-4	ASSRAGVGEKLF
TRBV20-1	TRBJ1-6	SARTGSYNSPLH
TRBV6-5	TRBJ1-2	ASTRGDGYT
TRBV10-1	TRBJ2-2	ASPRDRAPNTGELF
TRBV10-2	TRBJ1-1	ASSEQGGRAEAF
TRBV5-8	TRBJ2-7	ASSLRAGGPYEQY
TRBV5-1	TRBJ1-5	ASSLASGGDSNQPQH
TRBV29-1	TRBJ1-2	SVDGQGANYGYT
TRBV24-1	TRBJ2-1	ATASTSGYNEQF
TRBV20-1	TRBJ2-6	SASSLGGQGLSGANVLT
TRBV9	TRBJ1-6	ASSLTPGQAGSPLH
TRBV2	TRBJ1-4	ASRGWTEKGKLF
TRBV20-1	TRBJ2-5	SASPKKASPGETQY
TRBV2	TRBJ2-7	ASSPKERGSYEQY
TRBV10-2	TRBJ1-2	ATDSRGFNYGYT
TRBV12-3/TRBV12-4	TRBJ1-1	ASSQDRRIERPNTEAF
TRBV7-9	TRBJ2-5	ASTTTRAGTSRETQY
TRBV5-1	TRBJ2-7	ASSLGRRGEQY
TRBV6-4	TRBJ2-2	ASSDSWGLDTGELF